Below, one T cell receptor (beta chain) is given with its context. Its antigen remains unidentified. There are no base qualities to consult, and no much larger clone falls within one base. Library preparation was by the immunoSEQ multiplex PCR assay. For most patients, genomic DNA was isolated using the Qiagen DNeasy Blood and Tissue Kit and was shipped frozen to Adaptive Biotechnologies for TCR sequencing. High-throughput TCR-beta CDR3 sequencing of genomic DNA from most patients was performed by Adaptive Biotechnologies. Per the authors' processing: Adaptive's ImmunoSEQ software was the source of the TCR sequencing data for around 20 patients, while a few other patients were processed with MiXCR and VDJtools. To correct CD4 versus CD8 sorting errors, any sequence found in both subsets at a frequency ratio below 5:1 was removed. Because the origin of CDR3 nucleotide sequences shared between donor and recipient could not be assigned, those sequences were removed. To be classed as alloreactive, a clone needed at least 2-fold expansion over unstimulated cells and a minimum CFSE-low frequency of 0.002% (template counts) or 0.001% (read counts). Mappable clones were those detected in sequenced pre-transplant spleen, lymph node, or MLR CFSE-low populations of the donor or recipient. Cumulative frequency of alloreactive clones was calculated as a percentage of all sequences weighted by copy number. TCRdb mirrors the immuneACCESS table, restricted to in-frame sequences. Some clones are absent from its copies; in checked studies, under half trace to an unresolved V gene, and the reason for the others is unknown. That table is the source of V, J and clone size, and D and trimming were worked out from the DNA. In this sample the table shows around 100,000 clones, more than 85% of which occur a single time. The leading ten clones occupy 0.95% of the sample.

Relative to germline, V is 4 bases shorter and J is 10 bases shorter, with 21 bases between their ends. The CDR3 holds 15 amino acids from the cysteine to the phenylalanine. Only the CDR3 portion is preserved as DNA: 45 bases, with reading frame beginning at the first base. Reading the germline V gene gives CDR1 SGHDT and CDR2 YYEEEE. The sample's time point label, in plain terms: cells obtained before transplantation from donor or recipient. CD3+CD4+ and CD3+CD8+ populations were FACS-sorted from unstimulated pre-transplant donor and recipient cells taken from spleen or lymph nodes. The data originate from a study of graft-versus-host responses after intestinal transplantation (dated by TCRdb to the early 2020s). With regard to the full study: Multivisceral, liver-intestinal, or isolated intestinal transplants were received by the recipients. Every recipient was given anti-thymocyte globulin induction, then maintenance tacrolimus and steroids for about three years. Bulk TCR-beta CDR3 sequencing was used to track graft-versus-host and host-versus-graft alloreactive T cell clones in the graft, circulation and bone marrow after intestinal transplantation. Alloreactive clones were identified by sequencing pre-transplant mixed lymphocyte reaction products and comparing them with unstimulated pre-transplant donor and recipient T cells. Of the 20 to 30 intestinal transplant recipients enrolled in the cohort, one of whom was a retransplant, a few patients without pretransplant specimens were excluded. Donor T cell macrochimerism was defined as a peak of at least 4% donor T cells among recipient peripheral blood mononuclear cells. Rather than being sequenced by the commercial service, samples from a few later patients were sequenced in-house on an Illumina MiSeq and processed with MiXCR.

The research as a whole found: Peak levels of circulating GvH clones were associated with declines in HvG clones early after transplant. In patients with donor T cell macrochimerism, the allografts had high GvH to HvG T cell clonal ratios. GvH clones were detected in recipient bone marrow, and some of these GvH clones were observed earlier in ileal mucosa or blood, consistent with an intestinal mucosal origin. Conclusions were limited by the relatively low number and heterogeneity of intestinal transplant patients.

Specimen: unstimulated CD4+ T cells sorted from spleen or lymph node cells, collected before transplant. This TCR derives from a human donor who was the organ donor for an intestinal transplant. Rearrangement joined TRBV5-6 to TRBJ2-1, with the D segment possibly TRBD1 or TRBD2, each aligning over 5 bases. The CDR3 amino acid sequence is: CASSPRSGLIGEQFF. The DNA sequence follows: TGTGCCAGCAGCCCCCGTTCGGGGCTGATTGGGGAGCAGTTCTTC.